This TCR beta chain was identified in a study of T cell responses to AZD1222 COVID-19 vaccine. Broader study findings: The CD4 TCRs associated with vaccination extended across spike and predominated at 160-218 and 743-854.

This table comes from immunoSEQ multiplex PCR, and its TCRdb copy is limited to in-frame clones, with some not included. The table includes approximately 190,000 clones, approximately 93% detected once. The germline V gene encodes CDR1 MDHEN and CDR2 SYDVKM. This CDR3 is 15 amino acids long. V was shortened by 4 bases and J by 4 bases, with 16 bases between the two germline ends. Comment on this clone: Its antigen is still unknown.

This sequence joins TRBV28 and TRBJ1-1; possibly TRBD1 for D (5 bases). The input for sequencing was peripheral blood, taken 28 days after the second AZD1222 dose. The source is an adult who received the AZD1222 COVID-19 vaccine. The CDR3 bases are TGTGCCAGCAGTTCCGCTGGGACCGGACTCACTGAAGCTTTCTTT. Amino acids: CASSSAGTGLTEAFF.